Below are 27 T cell receptor beta chains sequenced from a single sample in a study of blood T cell repertoires in COVID-19. Generated by immunoSEQ multiplex PCR, the TCRdb table keeps only in-frame clones and is missing some. The repertoire holds over 400,000 clones, about 88% seen once, with roughly 8% in the top ten. The sample was PBMCs or T cells enriched from blood (not recorded which). The receptors derive from an older woman who had recovered from COVID-19.

Many counts were recorded for this clone. The J gene is TRBJ1-4, the V gene TRBV2; TRBD1 matches 7 bases. V was clipped by 6 bases and J by 7 bases; unmatched bases: 8. This CDR3 has 14 amino acids. Per the germline V gene, CDR1 is SNHLY and CDR2 is FYNNEI. As DNA, the CDR3 is TGTGCCAGCAGCGTAATTTGGGACAGTGAAAAACTGTTTTTT. Residues: CASSVIWDSEKLFF. Full variable domain (missing parts from reference TRBV2 and TRBJ1-4): EPEVTQTPSHQVTQMGQEVILRCVPISNHLYFYWYRQILGQKVEFLVSFYNNEISEKSEIFDDQFSVERPDGSNFTLKIRSTKLEDSAMYFCASSVIWDSEKLFFGSGTQLSVL.

The gene calls are TRBV3-1 (or the pseudogene TRBV3-2) and TRBJ1-4, with 7 bases identical to TRBD1. The ends lost 6 bases at V and 5 bases at J; junction bases unmatched: 9. Germline loops: CDR1 LGHDT, CDR2 YNNKEL (reference sequence). The CDR3 is made up of 15 amino acids. The CDR3 DNA follows: TGTGCCAGCAGAACTGAGGGGGCTGGAAATGAAAAACTGTTTTTT. It translates to CASRTEGAGNEKLFF.

This clone was picked up one time. The rearrangement joins TRBV5-1 to TRBJ1-2; D is uncertain. CDR3 size: 15 residues. The germline V gene has CDR1 SGHRS and CDR2 YFSETQ. V was pared by 0 bases and J by 0 bases, with 9 bases between. CDR3 loop: CASSLGAGPNYGYTF. CDR3 in DNA: TGCGCCAGCAGCTTGGGGGCAGGCCCTAACTATGGCTACACCTTC.

The V gene is TRBV3-1 (or the pseudogene TRBV3-2), the J gene TRBJ2-5; 10 bases are a match to TRBD2. V lost 4 bases, J lost 7 bases, and 12 bases stayed unmatched. Germline V lookup: CDR1 LGHDT, CDR2 YNNKEL (reference sequence). This CDR3 region has 16 residues. In DNA, the CDR3 is TGTGCCAGCAGCCTTCTCAGCGGGGGGGCCGAGAGGACCCAGTACTTC. Its translation is CASSLLSGGAERTQYF.

DNA of the CDR3: TGCAGCGTTGACAGACAGGGTATAGAGACCCAGTACTTC. It specifies CSVDRQGIETQYF. The chain links TRBV29-1 to TRBJ2-5, with 7 nucleotides matching TRBD1. The germline gives CDR1 SQVTM, CDR2 ANQGSEA. V dropped 3 bases and J dropped 4; count of bases not matched to a gene: 5. The CDR3 consists of 13 residues.

V and J are TRBV5-5 and TRBJ1-4, with a possible D match to TRBD1 (6 bases). Per the germline V gene, CDR1 is SGHKS and CDR2 is YYEKEE (reference sequence). The CDR3 length is 15 residues. V dropped 1 base and J dropped 8 bases, with 15 bases sitting between them. In DNA form, the CDR3 reads TGTGCCAGCAGCTTGTCTCCAGGGGTAGGAGAAAAACTGTTTTTT. This gives the protein CASSLSPGVGEKLFF.

The chain recombines TRBV6-1 with TRBJ1-6, with D maybe TRBD1 (6 bases). CDR1 MNHNS and CDR2 SASEGT come from the germline V gene. Deletions cut 1 base from V and 6 bases from J, with 10 bases between. The CDR3 runs to 15 residues. CDR3 amino acids: CASSEEGGGNSPLHF. CDR3 coding DNA: TGTGCCAGCAGTGAAGAAGGGGGGGGTAATTCACCCCTCCACTTT.

J is TRBJ1-3 and V is TRBV24-1, with 11 nucleotides matching TRBD1. Trimming took 5 bases from V and 2 from J; bases not matched to a gene: 1. This CDR3 comprises 15 residues. Germline V gene sequence: CDR1 KGHDR, CDR2 SFDVKD. DNA of the CDR3: TGTGCCACCAGTGGGGGACAGGGGGCTGGAAACACCATATATTTT. It translates to CATSGGQGAGNTIYF.

J is TRBJ1-1 and V is TRBV20-1; no clear D gene. Between the trimmed V and J ends, which lost 3 bases and 0 bases, there was a span of 20 bases. In germline, CDR1 is DFQATT, CDR2 SNEGSKA (reference sequence). CDR3 length equals 17 residues. Written as DNA, the CDR3 is TGCAGTGCTAGTGCATGGGGAGAAGGCCCTGTGAACACTGAAGCTTTCTTT. This translates into CSASAWGEGPVNTEAFF.

This clone was recorded once. This chain uses TRBV6-5 with TRBJ2-2; D is ambiguous. Germline V gene data show CDR1 as MNHEY and CDR2 as SVGAGI. Trimming removed 5 bases from V and 0 bases from J, with 7 bases in between. This CDR3 region has 14 residues. For the CDR3, the DNA is TGTGCCAGCAGTCCAAACACGAACACCGGGGAGCTGTTTTTT. Translating it yields CASSPNTNTGELFF.

The rearrangement joins TRBV19 to TRBJ1-2; weak D call: TRBD1 (5 bases). Germline V gene data show CDR1 as LNHDA and CDR2 as SQIVND (reference sequence). This CDR3 is built from 14 residues. Trimming removed 5 bases from V and 3 bases from J, with 13 bases in between. As DNA, the CDR3 is TGTGCCAGTAGTTTCTACAGGATTGACTATGGCTACACCTTC. Its translation is CASSFYRIDYGYTF. Looking up the rest from reference TRBV19 and TRBJ1-2 gives the full variable domain: DGGITQSPKYLFRKEGQNVTLSCEQNLNHDAMYWYRQDPGQGLRLIYYSQIVNDFQKGDIAEGYSVSREKKESFPLTVTSAQKNPTAFYLCASSFYRIDYGYTFGSGTRLTVV.

This clone has a handful of counts. Here the CDR3 DNA reads TGTGCCAGCAGTCGGGACTACAGGGGCGCGAACACCGGGGAGCTGTTTTTT. Translating gives CASSRDYRGANTGELFF. The chain combines TRBV6-6 with TRBJ2-2, with D perhaps TRBD1 or TRBD2 (7 bases each). The CDR3 is 17 amino acids. CDR1 MNHNY and CDR2 SVGAGI come from the germline V gene (reference sequence). V lost 5 bases to trimming and J lost 0 bases, with 16 bases between them.

The CDR3 is CASSRRGAETQYF. CDR3 DNA sequence: TGTGCCAGCAGCCGCCGGGGGGCGGAGACCCAGTACTTC. This chain connects TRBV3-1 (or the pseudogene TRBV3-2) to TRBJ2-5, with D possibly TRBD2 on 7 matching bases. The CDR3 sequence is 13 residues long. The V end was cut by 4 bases, the J end by 5 bases, with 11 bases between. Germline V gene lookup returns CDR1 LGHDT and CDR2 YNNKEL (reference sequence).

The chain carries TRBV2 and TRBJ2-5, with 8 bases identical to TRBD1. Germline V gene sequence: CDR1 SNHLY, CDR2 FYNNEI. J gave up 6 bases and V 5 bases, and 5 bases lay outside the gene matches. The CDR3 runs 13 residues. CDR3 nucleotides: TGTGCCAGCAGTTTACCAGGGGGCCAGACCCAGTACTTC. Amino acid sequence: CASSLPGGQTQYF.

The chain uses TRBV6-5 and TRBJ1-2; 8 nucleotides align to TRBD1. The junction had 10 bases not matched to a gene; V was cut back by 0 bases and J by 7 bases. The CDR3 contains 16 residues. Per germline, CDR1 MNHEY and CDR2 SVGAGI. Here the CDR3 reads CASSYSTTGGWGGYTF. CDR3 DNA sequence: TGTGCCAGCAGTTACTCGACAACAGGGGGTTGGGGTGGCTACACCTTC.

V usage is TRBV11-2 and J usage is TRBJ2-5, with 9 bases matching TRBD1. Germline assignment: CDR1 SGHAT and CDR2 FQNNGV. This CDR3 is built from 13 residues. Losses at the gene ends were 5 bases for V and 5 bases for J; bases not matched to a gene: 3. The CDR3 DNA sequence: TGTGCCAGCAGCGACAGGGGGATGGAGACCCAGTACTTC. Its translation is CASSDRGMETQYF. Based on the CDR3 plus reference TRBV11-2 and TRBJ2-5, the full variable domain is EAGVAQSPRYKIIEKRQSVAFWCNPISGHATLYWYQQILGQGPKLLIQFQNNGVVDDSQLPKDRFSAERLKGVDSTLKIQPAKLEDSAVYLCASSDRGMETQYFGPGTRLLVL.

V gene TRBV7-6 combines with J gene TRBJ1-2; 8 bases line up with TRBD1. Trimming removed 2 bases from V and 3 bases from J; junction bases left unmatched: 5. The CDR3 consists of 15 residues. CDR1 and CDR2 from the germline V gene are SGHVS and FNYEAQ. In nucleotides, the CDR3 is TGTGCCAGCAGCTTAAGGCAGGGGGCAGACTATGGCTACACCTTC. It translates to CASSLRQGADYGYTF.

The chain joins TRBV27 to TRBJ1-1, with D maybe TRBD1 (6 bases). V shed 9 bases and J shed 1 base, with 15 bases lying between them. The germline CDR1 and CDR2 sequences are MNHEY and SMNVEV (reference sequence). This CDR3 region has 14 residues. The DNA of the CDR3 is TGTGCCAGTGCCTCAGGGGTGGCGAACACTGAAGCTTTCTTT. Its translation is CASASGVANTEAFF.

The genes are TRBV27 and TRBJ1-5, with a weak D call TRBD1 (5 bases). Germline CDR1 and CDR2: MNHEY and SMNVEV (reference sequence). V was clipped by 2 bases and J by 9 bases, with 11 bases between them. The CDR3 consists of 13 residues. CDR3 coding DNA: TGTGCCAGCAGTTTAACGGGGGGAGTGCCCCAGCATTTT. Protein sequence: CASSLTGGVPQHF.

The chain uses TRBV6-2 or TRBV6-3 and TRBJ2-3, with a tentative D call TRBD2 (6 bases). Deletions cut 0 bases from V and 2 bases from J, with 12 bases between. This CDR3 contains 16 residues. Germline assignment: CDR1 MNHEY and CDR2 SVGEGT. Here the CDR3 reads CASSYSASDSTDTQYF. DNA of the CDR3: TGTGCCAGCAGTTACTCGGCTAGCGACTCCACAGATACGCAGTATTTT.

The chain employs TRBV30 and TRBJ1-3, with D perhaps matching TRBD1 (5 bases). The CDR3 extends over 16 amino acids. The V gene's germline CDR1 is GTSNPN and CDR2 SVGIG (reference sequence). With 4 bases removed from V and 3 bases from J, the gap between germline ends came to 19 bases. CDR3 loop: CAWTPARQNLGNTIYF. As DNA, the CDR3 is TGTGCCTGGACCCCCGCCCGACAGAACCTTGGAAACACCATATATTTT.

V gene TRBV5-6 combines with J gene TRBJ1-4; 7 positions agree with TRBD1. CDR3 size: 15 residues. CDR1 is SGHDT and CDR2 is YYEEEE in the germline V gene. J gave up 5 bases and V 1 base, and 5 bases lay outside the gene matches. CDR3 sequence: CASSLRGTVNEKLFF. The CDR3 DNA reads as TGTGCCAGCAGCTTGAGAGGGACAGTGAATGAAAAACTGTTTTTT.

The chain couples TRBV10-3 to TRBJ2-7, with 8 positions matching TRBD1. Trimming cost V 4 bases and J 2 bases; bases outside gene matches: 7. There are 15 residues in the CDR3. Germline CDR1 and CDR2: ENHRY and SYGVKD. CDR3: CAISGGRGPTYEQYV. The CDR3 region has the DNA TGTGCCATCAGTGGGGGCAGGGGGCCGACCTACGAGCAGTACGTC.

V and J are TRBV20-1 and TRBJ1-2; the match to TRBD1 covers 10 bases. Germline CDR1 DFQATT, CDR2 SNEGSKA (reference sequence). The CDR3 has 11 residues. CDR3 DNA sequence: TGCAGGGCCGGGACAGGGGATGGCTACACCTTC. Its translation: CRAGTGDGYTF.

The chain uses TRBV29-1 and TRBJ1-5; 9 bases align to TRBD1. Germline loops: CDR1 SQVTM, CDR2 ANQGSEA. There are 13 residues in the CDR3. V lost 3 bases and J lost 6; bases outside the gene matches: 3. CDR3 amino acids: CSVDTGQGQPQHF. CDR3 nucleotides: TGCAGCGTTGATACGGGACAGGGTCAGCCCCAGCATTTT. Filled out from reference TRBV29-1 and TRBJ1-5, the complete variable domain reads SAVISQKPSRDICQRGTSLTIQCQVDSQVTMMFWYRQQPGQSLTLIATANQGSEATYESGFVIDKFPISRPNLTFSTLTVSNMSPEDSSIYLCSVDTGQGQPQHFGDGTRLSIL.

The J gene is TRBJ1-3, the V gene TRBV5-6, with TRBD1 as a possible D gene (6 bases). This CDR3 is built from 17 residues. Germline CDR1 and CDR2: SGHDT and YYEEEE. The germline V and J ends were trimmed by 4 bases and 1 base, with 18 bases remaining between them. The CDR3 is CASSLRALGGSGNTIYF. For the CDR3, the DNA is TGTGCCAGCAGCCTACGGGCCTTAGGGGGTTCTGGAAACACCATATATTTT.

The J gene is TRBJ2-5, the V gene TRBV5-1, with D possibly matching TRBD1 (6 bases). Trimming stripped 3 bases from V and 1 base from J, with 10 bases between. The V gene's germline CDR1 is SGHRS and CDR2 YFSETQ. The CDR3 length is 14 residues. As DNA, the CDR3 is TGCGCCAGCAGCTCCACAGGGACCCAAGAGACCCAGTACTTC. As protein: CASSSTGTQETQYF.